Sequencing of this T cell receptor (beta chain) was carried out in a study of CD8 T cells in Susac syndrome. V was clipped by 2 bases and J by 0 bases; unmatched bases: 0. CDR3 size: 14 residues. Looked up from germline, CDR1 is SGDLS and CDR2 is YYNGEE. The RNA input was about 0.5 to 1 ug, and it was reverse transcribed with random hexamers. Coverage of TCR beta CDR3 amplification by immunoSEQ multiplex PCR extended to 54 Vbeta and 13 Jbeta. TCRdb reprocessed the immunoSEQ multiplex PCR reads via MiXCR and lists one record per CDR3 protein. The table has approximately 150,000 distinct CDR3 sequences, 90% to 95% seen once. Stable or active relapsing-remitting multiple sclerosis, untreated and meeting revised McDonald criteria, defined the controls.

The J gene is TRBJ2-7, the V gene TRBV9, with 9 bases aligning to TRBD2. The receptor was derived from a human donor with multiple sclerosis. Sequenced input: CD4+ T cells from PBMCs. CDR3 coding DNA: TGTGCCAGCAGCGTGACTAGCGGCTCCTACGAGCAGTACTTC. Its protein is CASSVTSGSYEQYF.